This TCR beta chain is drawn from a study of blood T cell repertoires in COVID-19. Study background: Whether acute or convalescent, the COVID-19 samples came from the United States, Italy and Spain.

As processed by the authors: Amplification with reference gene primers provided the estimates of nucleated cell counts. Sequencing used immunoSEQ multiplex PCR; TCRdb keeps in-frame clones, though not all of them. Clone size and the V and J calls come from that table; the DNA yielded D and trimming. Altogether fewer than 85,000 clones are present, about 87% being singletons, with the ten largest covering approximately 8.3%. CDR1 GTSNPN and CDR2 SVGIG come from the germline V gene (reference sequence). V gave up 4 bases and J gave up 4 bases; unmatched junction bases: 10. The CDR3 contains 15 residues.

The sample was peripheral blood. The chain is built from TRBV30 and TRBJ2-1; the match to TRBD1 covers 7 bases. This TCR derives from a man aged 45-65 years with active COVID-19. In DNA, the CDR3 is TGTGCCTGGACAATCGGGACAGTCGGGTACAATGAGCAGTTCTTC. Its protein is CAWTIGTVGYNEQFF.